The source of this TCR beta chain is a study of OX40 agonist ivuxolimab in advanced cancers. Sequencing was performed with immunoSEQ multiplex PCR; in TCRdb, only in-frame clones are kept and a portion is missing. The sample contains some 76,000 clones, roughly 92% of which appear only once. This CDR3 spans 11 amino acids. Germline V gene lookup returns CDR1 SQVTM and CDR2 ANQGSEA. V was pared by 7 bases and J by 12 bases, with 6 bases of the junction left unmatched. This TCR came from an adult with an advanced solid tumor such as melanoma, head and neck, liver or kidney cancer. The chain links TRBV29-1 to TRBJ1-1, with 12 bases fitting TRBD1. The sample here was CD4+ or CD8+ T cells sorted from blood, taken in a trial of the OX40 agonist ivuxolimab. DNA of the CDR3: TGCAGCGGGGGGACAGGGGGCGCGTCTTTCTTT. Its translation is CSGGTGGASFF. Full variable domain (rest looked up from reference TRBV29-1 and TRBJ1-1): SAVISQKPSRDICQRGTSLTIQCQVDSQVTMMFWYRQQPGQSLTLIATANQGSEATYESGFVIDKFPISRPNLTFSTLTVSNMSPEDSSIYLCSGGTGGASFFGQGTRLTVV.